The clone carrying this TCR beta chain has a handful of counts. Its antigen is as yet unknown. CDR3 length: 12 amino acids. The germline V and J ends were trimmed by 4 bases and 6 bases, with 12 bases remaining between them. CDR1 and CDR2 (germline): GTSNPN, SVGIG (reference sequence). Both 60 Vbeta primers and 13 Jbeta primers went into the PCR. Data came from immunoSEQ multiplex PCR; TCRdb stores just in-frame clones and leaves some out. Of tens of thousands of clones listed, around four fifths were seen once; the top ten hold 6.2%. The entry originates in a study of cytomegalovirus exposure and HLA in healthy donors. Study-wide results and limits: Previous analysis showed most TCR beta V segments were productive about 87% or about 30% of the time.

This clonotype was sampled from a woman aged 45-60 years in good health and CMV-seropositive. The specimen was PBMCs. V gene TRBV30 combines with J gene TRBJ1-1, with a weak D call TRBD1 (6 bases). The CDR3 bases are TGTGCCTGGATTCAGGGGTTCTCTGAAGCTTTCTTT. Translating it yields CAWIQGFSEAFF.